Below are 19 T cell receptor beta chains sequenced from a single sample in a study of OX40 agonist ivuxolimab in advanced cancers. The repertoire was sequenced with immunoSEQ multiplex PCR; TCRdb's copy has only in-frame clones and lacks some. In the table there are about 82,000 clones, less than 85% of which are singletons. This specimen consisted of CD4+ or CD8+ T cells sorted from blood, obtained in a trial of the OX40 agonist ivuxolimab. The receptors originated from an adult with an advanced solid tumor such as melanoma, head and neck, liver or kidney cancer.

This sequence joins TRBV19 and TRBJ2-7; D unresolved. V gave up 6 bases and J gave up 5 bases, with 17 bases separating them. There are 14 residues in the CDR3. Germline V gene data show CDR1 as LNHDA and CDR2 as SQIVND (reference sequence). CDR3 bases: TGTGCCAGTAGCCCGACAAGGGCCAGCCACGAGCAGTACTTC. This encodes CASSPTRASHEQYF.

The J gene is TRBJ1-2, the V gene TRBV7-2; 7 bases map to TRBD1. Germline-derived CDR1 and CDR2 are SGHTA and FQGNSA. The CDR3 sequence is 14 residues long. Trimming at V came to 8 bases and at J to 0 bases, leaving 6 bases not matched to a gene. The CDR3 DNA reads TGTGCCAGCGGCCGGACAGGCGCTAACTATGGCTACACCTTC. It translates to CASGRTGANYGYTF.

The rearrangement joins TRBV30 to TRBJ1-4; 7 nucleotides line up with TRBD1. The CDR3 sequence is 15 residues long. The V segment lost 3 bases and the J segment 4 bases; nucleotides outside the gene matches: 8. Germline values: CDR1 GTSNPN, CDR2 SVGIG (reference sequence). For the CDR3, the DNA is TGTGCCTGGAGCCGCGGGACAGCCTTTAATGAAAAACTGTTTTTT. It codes for CAWSRGTAFNEKLFF. Using reference TRBV30 and TRBJ1-4 for the parts outside the CDR3, the full variable domain is SQTIHQWPATLVQPVGSPLSLECTVEGTSNPNLYWYRQAAGRGLQLLFYSVGIGQISSEVPQNLSASRPQDRQFILSSKKLLLSDSGFYLCAWSRGTAFNEKLFFGSGTQLSVL.

This clone was found a few times. The V call is TRBV19, the J call TRBJ1-1; D perhaps matches TRBD1 (6 bases). Germline V gives CDR1 LNHDA, CDR2 SQIVND (reference sequence). V lost 0 bases, J lost 1 base, and 15 bases lay in between. This CDR3 is built from 17 residues. Written as DNA, the CDR3 is TGTGCCAGTAGTATAGATACGTTGGGGGCTCCGAACACTGAAGCTTTCTTT. Protein product: CASSIDTLGAPNTEAFF.

V is TRBV7-3 and J is TRBJ2-1, with no clear D. This CDR3 is 13 amino acids long. Germline V gene lookup returns CDR1 SGHTA and CDR2 FQGTGA. V was shortened by 1 base and J by 7 bases, with 8 bases between the two germline ends. The DNA of the CDR3 is TGTGCCAGCAGCTTAATTTCGGCGAATGAGCAGTTCTTC. This gives the protein CASSLISANEQFF.

The chain joins TRBV7-2 to TRBJ2-3; a possible D gene is TRBD2 (5 bases). Trimming took 0 bases from V and 1 from J, leaving 5 bases between them. The CDR3 has 14 residues. Germline assignment: CDR1 SGHTA and CDR2 FQGNSA. CDR3 nucleotides: TGTGCCAGCAGCTTAGCTAGCGGCACAGATACGCAGTATTTT. Translated: CASSLASGTDTQYF.

The chain joins TRBV7-2 to TRBJ2-2; D may match TRBD1 or TRBD2 (5 bases each). The CDR3 has 16 amino acids. Trimming took 6 bases from V and 5 from J, leaving 19 bases between them. Per the germline V gene, CDR1 is SGHTA and CDR2 is FQGNSA. This chain's CDR3 is CASRSGNQGRTGELFF. CDR3 bases: TGTGCCAGCAGGTCAGGGAATCAGGGACGTACCGGGGAGCTGTTTTTT.

This chain uses TRBV2 with TRBJ1-1, with D possibly matching TRBD1 (5 bases). Germline values: CDR1 SNHLY, CDR2 FYNNEI. V was shortened by 4 bases and J by 11 bases, with 20 bases between the two germline ends. The CDR3 contains 14 residues. Here the CDR3 reads CASSGGTVYSGAFF. In DNA form, the CDR3 reads TGTGCCAGCAGTGGAGGGACCGTCTACTCCGGCGCTTTCTTT.

V usage is TRBV30 and J usage is TRBJ1-6, with 10 bases fitting TRBD1. This CDR3 contains 15 residues. V dropped 3 bases and J dropped 11; count of bases not matched to a gene: 10. Per the germline V gene, CDR1 is GTSNPN and CDR2 is SVGIG (reference sequence). CDR3 loop: CAWSHFDRGRTPLHF. The CDR3 coding sequence is TGTGCCTGGAGCCATTTCGACAGGGGGCGGACACCCCTCCACTTT.

The chain employs TRBV5-1 and TRBJ1-6, with D hard to call. This CDR3 region has 14 residues. Per germline, CDR1 SGHRS and CDR2 YFSETQ. Trimming removed 0 bases at V and 5 bases at J, with 6 bases between. The CDR3 reads CASSLGQNNSPLHF. The CDR3 bases are TGCGCCAGCAGCTTGGGGCAGAATAATTCACCCCTCCACTTT.

The rearrangement links TRBV5-4 to TRBJ2-3, with a tentative D call TRBD1 (6 bases). CDR1 SGHNT and CDR2 YYREEE come from the germline V gene (reference sequence). V was clipped by 7 bases and J by 1 base, with 13 bases between them. This CDR3 has 14 residues. The DNA for the CDR3 is TGTGCCAGCCCCCGGCCAGGGGGCACAGATACGCAGTATTTT. Encoded protein: CASPRPGGTDTQYF.

This chain connects TRBV7-2 to TRBJ1-2; TRBD1 matches 8 bases. The germline V gene has CDR1 SGHTA and CDR2 FQGNSA. The junction had 14 bases not matched to a gene; V was cut back by 7 bases and J by 7 bases. This CDR3 has 15 residues. This chain's CDR3 is CASTHQDRETGGYTF. In DNA, the CDR3 is TGTGCCAGCACGCACCAGGACAGGGAAACGGGTGGCTACACCTTC.

The chain recombines TRBV11-2 with TRBJ1-2, with D possibly being TRBD1 (5 bases). The germline V gene has CDR1 SGHAT and CDR2 FQNNGV. The V end was cut by 4 bases, the J end by 2 bases, with 5 bases between. This CDR3 spans 12 amino acids. CDR3 amino acids: CASSSGNYGYTF. The CDR3 DNA is TGTGCCAGCAGCTCAGGGAACTATGGCTACACCTTC.

V gene TRBV19 combines with J gene TRBJ1-2; tentatively, D is TRBD1 (5 bases). The CDR3 covers 13 residues. The germline CDR1 and CDR2 sequences are LNHDA and SQIVND (reference sequence). V was shortened by 7 bases and J by 0 bases, with 9 bases between the two germline ends. The CDR3 sequence: CASTGRANYGYTF. CDR3 DNA sequence: TGTGCCAGTACGGGGCGCGCTAACTATGGCTACACCTTC.

This clone came up a few times. The rearrangement joins TRBV6-5 to TRBJ1-5, with TRBD1 as a possible D gene (5 bases). The V end lost 6 bases, the J end lost 0 bases, and 6 bases lay between the germline ends. The CDR3 runs to 13 residues. Germline CDR1 is MNHEY and CDR2 is SVGAGI. The CDR3 DNA reads TGTGCCAGCAGGCAGGGTAGCAATCAGCCCCAGCATTTT. The encoded protein is CASRQGSNQPQHF.

This clone was recorded only once. The V call is TRBV5-1, the J call TRBJ1-2; D might be TRBD1 (6 bases). Trimming cost V 0 bases and J 3 bases, with 12 bases left between them. CDR3 length: 15 amino acids. Germline CDR1 SGHRS, CDR2 YFSETQ. CDR3 in DNA: TGCGCCAGCAGCTTGGTGACAGGTCAGGACTATGGCTACACCTTC. This sequence encodes CASSLVTGQDYGYTF.

The gene calls are TRBV13 and TRBJ1-2; D gene uncertain. Germline V gives CDR1 PRHDT, CDR2 FYEKMQ (reference sequence). The CDR3 is made up of 14 amino acids. The germline V and J ends were trimmed by 4 bases and 7 bases, with 16 bases remaining between them. CDR3 nucleotides: TGTGCCAGCAGCTCGCTCAGGATCTTAGGTGGCTACACCTTC. Translating it yields CASSSLRILGGYTF. Supplemented by reference TRBV13 and TRBJ1-2, the full variable domain reads AAGVIQSPRHLIKEKRETATLKCYPIPRHDTVYWYQQGPGQDPQFLISFYEKMQSDKGSIPDRFSAQQFSDYHSELNMSSLELGDSALYFCASSSLRILGGYTFGSGTRLTVV.

CDR3: CAISGTSGGVTDTQYF. For the CDR3, the DNA is TGTGCCATCAGTGGGACTAGCGGGGGGGTCACAGATACGCAGTATTTT. V gene TRBV10-3 combines with J gene TRBJ2-3, with TRBD2 matching over 15 bases. V lost 4 bases to trimming and J lost 2 bases; unmatched junction nucleotides: 1. Germline CDR1 ENHRY, CDR2 SYGVKD. The CDR3 runs to 16 residues.

The chain is built from TRBV6-5 and TRBJ1-2; a possible D gene is TRBD1 (6 bases). V lost 6 bases and J lost 6, with 14 bases in between. The CDR3 consists of 13 residues. Germline assignment: CDR1 MNHEY and CDR2 SVGAGI. The CDR3: CASRPQGRNGYTF. As DNA, the CDR3 is TGTGCCAGCAGACCACAGGGAAGGAATGGCTACACCTTC.